This TCR beta chain stems from a study of T cell repertoires in cytomegalovirus infection. Study at large: Public signatures in TCR beta pointed to CMV infection and matching HLA type.

Study observations and caveats: Individuals carrying CMV plus the relevant HLA were identified by cumulative frequency of public TCR beta families. HLA-C-restricted, CMV-specific TCR beta clonotypes were dominant ex vivo.

TCRdb fed the reads into MiXCR, producing one record per CDR3 protein. The sample lists 210,000 or so distinct CDR3 sequences, 6.5% seen once, with around 6.5% in the top ten. The V end was cut by 0 bases, the J end by 9 bases, with 10 bases between. CDR1 is SGHRS, CDR2 YFSETQ, per germline. The CDR3 length is 13 residues. Concerning this clonotype itself: Its target is unknown.

The sequence came from a human donor in good health (CMV status not recorded). Some clones in this sample may be carry-over from other donors' samples. The sequencing sample was made of PBMCs. The J gene is TRBJ2-1, the V gene TRBV5-1; perhaps TRBD1 as D (6 bases). The CDR3 is CASSLEQGSEQFF. Written as DNA, the CDR3 is TGCGCCAGCAGCTTGGAACAGGGCTCTGAGCAGTTCTTC.